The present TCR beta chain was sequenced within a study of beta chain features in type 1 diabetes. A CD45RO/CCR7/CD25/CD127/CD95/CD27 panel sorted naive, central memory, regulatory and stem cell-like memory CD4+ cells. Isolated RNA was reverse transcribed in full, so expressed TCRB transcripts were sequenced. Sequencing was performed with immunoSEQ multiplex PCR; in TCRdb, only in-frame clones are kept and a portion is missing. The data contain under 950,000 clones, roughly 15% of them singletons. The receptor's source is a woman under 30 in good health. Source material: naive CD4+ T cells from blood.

The CDR3 protein is CASSWNSRSGNTIYF. DNA of the CDR3: TGTGCCAGCAGCTGGAATAGCCGCTCTGGAAACACCATATATTTT. The chain has TRBV13 and TRBJ1-3; no clear D. V was clipped by 4 bases and J by 0 bases, with 10 bases between them. Germline CDR1 and CDR2: PRHDT and FYEKMQ (reference sequence). The CDR3 is 15 residues long.